Here is one T cell receptor (beta chain) with its context. The target antigen is unknown. Trimming at V came to 5 bases and at J to 3 bases, leaving 10 bases not matched to a gene. The CDR3 consists of 16 residues. In germline, CDR1 is LNHDA, CDR2 SQIVND (reference sequence). The data originate from a study of T cell responses to AZD1222 COVID-19 vaccine. Study overall: Second-dose intervals near 4 or 12 weeks were combined.

Profiling relied on immunoSEQ multiplex PCR, and the TCRdb table lists in-frame clones only, not all of them. Among about 120,000 clones, more than 75% were seen once, and the ten largest hold 10%. Overall study results and limits: At 160-218 and 743-854, vaccine-associated CD4 TCRs were dominant, and they spanned spike. An increase in Spike-specific TCR breadth and depth was observed after two AZD1222 doses. Without day 14 samples, only post-peak T cell repertoires were studied.

The clonotype originates from an adult in good health. J is TRBJ2-1 and V is TRBV19, with 7 bases identical to TRBD2. The source material was peripheral blood, sampled on day 0 of AZD1222 vaccination. In DNA form, the CDR3 reads TGTGCCAGTAGTCCTCAACCTGGGACTAACTACAATGAGCAGTTCTTC. Its translation: CASSPQPGTNYNEQFF.